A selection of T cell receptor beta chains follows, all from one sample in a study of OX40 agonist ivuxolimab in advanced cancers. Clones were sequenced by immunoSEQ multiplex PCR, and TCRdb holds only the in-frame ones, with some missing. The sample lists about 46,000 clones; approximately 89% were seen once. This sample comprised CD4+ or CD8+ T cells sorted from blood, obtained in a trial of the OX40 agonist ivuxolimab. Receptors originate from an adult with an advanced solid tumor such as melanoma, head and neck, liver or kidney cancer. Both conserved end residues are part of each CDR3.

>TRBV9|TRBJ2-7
CASSPTSGGPYEQYF
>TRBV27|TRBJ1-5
CASTTTGGPQHF
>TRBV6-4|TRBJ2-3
CASSEGTGGTDTQYF
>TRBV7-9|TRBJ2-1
CASSWESSYNEQFF
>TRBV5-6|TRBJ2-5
CASSSTLQETQYF
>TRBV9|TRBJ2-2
CASSLARGTGELFF
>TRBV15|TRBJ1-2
CATSSVAAYGYTF
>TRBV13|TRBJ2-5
CASSLQETQYF
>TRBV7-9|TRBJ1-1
CASSLALGGNTEAFF
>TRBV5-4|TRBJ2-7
CASSLGTETYEQYF
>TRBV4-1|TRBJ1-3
CASSQEGGSGNTIYF
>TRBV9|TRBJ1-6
CASSVGLGESPLHF
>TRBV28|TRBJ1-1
CASNTNRGRNEAFF
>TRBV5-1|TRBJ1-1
CASSPAMGSAEAFF
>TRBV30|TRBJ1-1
CAWSVRWAGNMNTEAFF
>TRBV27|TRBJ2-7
CASSLGRSYEQYF
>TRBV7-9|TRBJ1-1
CASSGQSPEAFF
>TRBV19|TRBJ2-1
CASSIAAGVSYNEQFF
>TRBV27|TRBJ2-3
CASSFAPSTDTQYF
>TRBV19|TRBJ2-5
CASSKGELETQYF
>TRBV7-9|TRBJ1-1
CASSPRTGTEAFF
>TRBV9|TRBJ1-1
CASSLDYMNTEAFF
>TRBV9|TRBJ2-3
CASGSGGALDTQYF
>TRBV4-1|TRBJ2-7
CASSQEHILDNAYEQYF
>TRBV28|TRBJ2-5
CASSRQGRETQYF
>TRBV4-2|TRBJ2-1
CASSLAGVLDEQFF
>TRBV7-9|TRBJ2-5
CASSLEGTANQETQYF
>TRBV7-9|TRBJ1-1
CASSLEAGAFWNTEAFF
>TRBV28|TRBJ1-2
CASSPPWEAAEGYTF
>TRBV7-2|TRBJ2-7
CASSLEVGSYEQYF
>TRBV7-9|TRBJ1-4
CASSPGTITNEKLFF
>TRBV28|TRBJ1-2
CASSMRHRSYTF
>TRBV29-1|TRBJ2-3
CSVEPVTSTDTQYF
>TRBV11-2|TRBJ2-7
CASRSYQGEFGDEQYF
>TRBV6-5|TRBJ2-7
CASSYRPGTAGLEQYF
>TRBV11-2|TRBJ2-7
CASSLKTGGTYEQYF
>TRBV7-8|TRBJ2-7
CASSHGGEQYF
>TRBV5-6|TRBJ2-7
CASSLGGTGTYEQYF
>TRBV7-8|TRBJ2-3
CASSPRRGTSRDTQYF